Below, 21 T cell receptor beta chains from the same sample are listed, as sequenced in a study of spatial heterogeneity in lung cancer. From the 5' RACE reads, TCRdb called clonotypes with MiXCR, one entry per CDR3 protein. The sample includes over 45,000 distinct CDR3 sequences, about 10% of them seen just once. Time point in this sample: blood at routine non-recurrence follow-up after resection. The sample consisted of PBMCs, taken at follow-up. The receptors were gathered from a male donor with early-stage non-small cell lung cancer.

This clonotype was recorded only once. V is TRBV7-2 and J is TRBJ2-5, with no clear D. Germline V gene data show CDR1 as SGHTA and CDR2 as FQGNSA. CDR3 length equals 14 residues. V lost 1 base, J lost 4 bases, and 10 bases lay in between. The CDR3 DNA sequence: TGTGCCAGCAGCTTAGTGCAGACGCGAGAGACCCAGTACTTC. Protein: CASSLVQTRETQYF.

This sequence joins TRBV7-9 and TRBJ1-5; D gene unclear. In germline, CDR1 is SEHNR, CDR2 FQNEAQ (reference sequence). The CDR3 contains 14 residues. V shed 5 bases and J shed 5 bases, with 13 bases lying between them. CDR3 sequence reads: CASSPGPADQPQHF. CDR3 sequence (DNA): TGTGCCAGCAGCCCCGGGCCCGCGGATCAGCCCCAGCATTTT.

This clonotype has a count of ten or more. The V gene is TRBV5-4, the J gene TRBJ2-2; D is uncertain. Germline-derived CDR1 and CDR2 are SGHNT and YYREEE (reference sequence). Trimming took off 2 bases at V and 7 bases at J, with 15 bases between the two ends. The length of the CDR3 is 15 residues. CDR3 amino acids: CASSFRAPKDGELFF. For the CDR3, the DNA is TGTGCCAGCAGCTTCCGGGCCCCGAAGGACGGGGAGCTGTTTTTT.

This clonotype was counted many times. This chain links TRBV3-1 with TRBJ1-2; maybe TRBD1 (6 bases). This CDR3 is 14 amino acids long. From germline, CDR1 is LGHDT and CDR2 YNNKEL (reference sequence). V lost 1 base and J lost 5, with 11 bases in between. This CDR3 is CASSQGQGLYGYTF. The DNA for the CDR3 is TGTGCCAGCAGCCAAGGGCAGGGGCTTTATGGCTACACCTTC.

This clonotype was detected many times. This rearrangement joins TRBV6-5 to TRBJ2-5; D not resolved. The V and J ends lost 6 bases and 1 base respectively, with 12 bases between them. CDR1 and CDR2 from the germline V gene are MNHEY and SVGAGI. The CDR3 is 14 residues long. The CDR3 region has the DNA TGTGCCAGCAGCTTTCGACTGTCCCAAGAGACCCAGTACTTC. It is translated as CASSFRLSQETQYF.

This clonotype showed up just a few times. The chain employs TRBV7-2 and TRBJ2-1; D gene ambiguous. The CDR3 covers 12 residues. Germline CDR1 is SGHTA and CDR2 is FQGNSA. V was cut by 1 base and J by 7 bases, with 5 bases left in between. The CDR3 DNA reads TGTGCCAGCAGCTTAGGGGTGAATGAGCAGTTCTTC. The encoded protein is CASSLGVNEQFF. The variable domain in full, with the rest retrieved from reference TRBV7-2 and TRBJ2-1, is GAGVSQSPSNKVTEKGKDVELRCDPISGHTALYWYRQSLGQGLEFLIYFQGNSAPDKSGLPSDRFSAERTGGSVSTLTIQRTQQEDSAVYLCASSLGVNEQFFGPGTRLTVL.

This clonotype was found a few times. This sequence joins TRBV29-1 and TRBJ1-4, with D uncertain. Trimming took 4 bases from V and 8 from J, leaving 17 bases between them. The CDR3 has 14 residues. Germline V lookup: CDR1 SQVTM, CDR2 ANQGSEA. CDR3: CSVAGRSTTEKLFF. Written as DNA, the CDR3 is TGCAGCGTTGCCGGACGGAGTACGACGGAAAAACTGTTTTTT.

This clonotype was seen a handful of times. V usage is TRBV7-2 and J usage is TRBJ1-2, with 10 nucleotides matching TRBD1. CDR3 length: 14 residues. J was trimmed by 3 bases and V by 5 bases; bases with no gene match: 3. Germline V CDR1 and CDR2: SGHTA, FQGNSA. The DNA for the CDR3 is TGTGCCAGCAGCCCGGACAGGGGGTACTATGGCTACACCTTC. Translating gives CASSPDRGYYGYTF.

The rearrangement links TRBV7-9 to TRBJ2-7, with 11 bases lining up with TRBD2. The germline CDR1 and CDR2 sequences are SEHNR and FQNEAQ (reference sequence). CDR3 length equals 15 residues. Trimming took 4 bases from V and 0 from J; bases not matched to a gene: 2. CDR3 DNA: TGTGCCAGCAGCTCGACTAGCGGGGTCTCCTACGAGCAGTACTTC. Translating gives CASSSTSGVSYEQYF. The full variable domain, its missing parts supplied by reference TRBV7-9 and TRBJ2-7, is DTGVSQNPRHKITKRGQNVTFRCDPISEHNRLYWYRQTLGQGPEFLTYFQNEAQLEKSRLLSDRFSAERPKGSFSTLEIQRTEQGDSAMYLCASSSTSGVSYEQYFGPGTRLTVT.

In its sample, this clonotype was seen a few times. The junction differs from germline at one of its ends, possibly a read error. J is TRBJ2-1 and V is TRBV10-1; 9 nucleotides match TRBD1. The CDR3 consists of 18 residues. Germline CDR1 reads WNHNN; CDR2 reads SYGVQD (reference sequence). The CDR3 is CASSYRAWTGVKVDEQFF. CDR3 DNA: TGTGCCAGCAGCTATAGGGCATGGACAGGGGTGAAGGTAGATGAGCAGTTCTTC.

This clonotype was detected many times. The V and J genes are TRBV20-1 and TRBJ2-3, with 10 nucleotides matching TRBD2. Germline V lookup: CDR1 DFQATT, CDR2 SNEGSKA (reference sequence). This CDR3 region has 17 residues. V lost 0 bases to trimming and J lost 4 bases; unmatched junction nucleotides: 10. The CDR3 coding sequence is TGCAGTGCTAGAGATGCTGTCCTAGCGGGAGAGGCAGATACGCAGTATTTT. Translation gives CSARDAVLAGEADTQYF.

This clonotype was seen repeatedly, ten times or more. The gene calls are TRBV27 and TRBJ1-6, with 8 bases fitting TRBD1. Trimming cost V 2 bases and J 9 bases; bases outside gene matches: 3. CDR3 length: 14 amino acids. Germline CDR1 and CDR2: MNHEY and SMNVEV (reference sequence). The CDR3 loop reads CASSLIQGVSPLHF. For the CDR3, the DNA is TGTGCCAGCAGTTTAATACAGGGGGTTTCACCCCTCCACTTT.

As DNA, the CDR3 is TGCAGTGCTAGCCCTAGCGGCTCCTACAATGAGCAGTTCTTC. Encoded protein: CSASPSGSYNEQFF. The chain couples TRBV20-1 to TRBJ2-1; TRBD2 aligns across 7 bases. The CDR3 is 14 residues long. Trimming took 3 bases from V and 0 from J; bases not matched to a gene: 2. The V gene's germline CDR1 is DFQATT and CDR2 SNEGSKA (reference sequence).

This clonotype turned up a few times. The chain combines TRBV6-5 with TRBJ2-7; D assignment may be TRBD1 or TRBD2 (5 bases each). This CDR3 is 15 amino acids long. The V gene lost 6 bases and the J gene lost 0 bases, with 15 bases spanning the gap. Germline values: CDR1 MNHEY, CDR2 SVGAGI. This chain's CDR3 is CASRPPGPISYEQYF. The CDR3 DNA reads as TGTGCCAGCAGACCACCGGGACCAATCTCCTACGAGCAGTACTTC.

This clonotype has at least ten counts. The genes are TRBV7-2 and TRBJ1-2; D is unclear. The V and J ends lost 0 bases and 6 bases respectively, with 14 bases between them. Germline V gene lookup returns CDR1 SGHTA and CDR2 FQGNSA. This CDR3 has 15 amino acids. The CDR3: CASSLAASLTDGYTF. CDR3 nucleotide sequence: TGTGCCAGCAGCTTAGCGGCTTCTTTGACGGATGGCTACACCTTC.

This clonotype was counted at least ten times. This chain connects TRBV5-4 to TRBJ1-1; D gene uncertain. The germline V gene encodes CDR1 SGHNT and CDR2 YYREEE (reference sequence). V was cut by 0 bases and J by 4 bases, with 7 bases left in between. The CDR3 consists of 13 residues. The CDR3 loop reads CASSLAGFTEAFF. DNA of the CDR3: TGTGCCAGCAGCTTGGCCGGATTCACTGAAGCTTTCTTT.

This clonotype was recorded many times. V gene TRBV7-2 combines with J gene TRBJ2-1; 8 bases line up with TRBD2. CDR1 SGHTA and CDR2 FQGNSA come from the germline V gene. The CDR3 has 15 residues. The V and J ends lost 5 bases and 2 bases, in that order; junction bases with no gene match: 5. In DNA, the CDR3 is TGTGCCAGCAGCGTCACTAGCGGTCCCTACAATGAGCAGTTCTTC. Protein sequence: CASSVTSGPYNEQFF.

The chain joins TRBV29-1 to TRBJ2-7; D perhaps matches TRBD1 (6 bases). Trimming cost V 8 bases and J 0 bases, with 17 bases left between them. There are 14 residues in the CDR3. CDR1 and CDR2 from the germline V gene are SQVTM and ANQGSEA. CDR3 DNA sequence: TGCAGCACCCTCCTTGTGGGGGCCTCCTACGAGCAGTACTTC. Residues: CSTLLVGASYEQYF.

This clonotype has at least ten counts. The genes are TRBV29-1 and TRBJ2-1; D is uncertain. Germline CDR1 reads SQVTM; CDR2 reads ANQGSEA. V was trimmed by 6 bases and J by 9 bases, leaving 15 bases between them. This CDR3 is built from 12 residues. CDR3 loop: CSVAGPSSEQFF. The CDR3 region has the DNA TGCAGCGTCGCTGGACCTTCGAGTGAGCAGTTCTTC.

This clonotype came up many times. The chain employs TRBV5-1 and TRBJ2-7, with 7 bases fitting TRBD2. The trim removed 4 bases at V and 1 base at J, leaving 11 bases unmatched. The CDR3 contains 16 residues. Germline V lookup: CDR1 SGHRS, CDR2 YFSETQ. The CDR3 DNA follows: TGCGCCAGCAGCGCCCCGATGCCGGGAGGATCCTACGAGCAGTACTTC. Protein sequence: CASSAPMPGGSYEQYF. The whole variable domain, remainder taken from reference TRBV5-1 and TRBJ2-7, is KAGVTQTPRYLIKTRGQQVTLSCSPISGHRSVSWYQQTPGQGLQFLFEYFSETQRNKGNFPGRFSGRQFSNSRSEMNVSTLELGDSALYLCASSAPMPGGSYEQYFGPGTRLTVT.

The sample holds many counts of this clonotype. The chain recombines TRBV4-2 with TRBJ1-1; TRBD1 matches at 12 bases. The germline CDR1 and CDR2 sequences are LGHNA and YNFKEQ. The CDR3 sequence is 24 residues long. V lost 0 bases to trimming and J lost 7 bases; unmatched junction nucleotides: 30. The CDR3 sequence: CASSQDPTLVGQGAVWSPTGEAFF. CDR3 coding DNA: TGTGCCAGCAGCCAAGATCCAACCCTGGTGGGACAGGGGGCGGTCTGGAGCCCGACGGGTGAAGCTTTCTTT.